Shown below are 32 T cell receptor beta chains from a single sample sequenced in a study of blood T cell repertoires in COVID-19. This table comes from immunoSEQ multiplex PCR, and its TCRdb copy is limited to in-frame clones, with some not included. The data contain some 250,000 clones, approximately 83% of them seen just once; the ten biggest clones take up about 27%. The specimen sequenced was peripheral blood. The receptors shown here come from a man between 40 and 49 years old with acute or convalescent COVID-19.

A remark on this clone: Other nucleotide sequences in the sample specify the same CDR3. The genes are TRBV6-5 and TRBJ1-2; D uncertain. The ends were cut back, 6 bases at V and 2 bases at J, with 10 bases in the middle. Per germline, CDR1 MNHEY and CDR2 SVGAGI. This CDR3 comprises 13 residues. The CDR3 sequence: CASSLDRNYGYTF. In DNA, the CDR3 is TGTGCCAGCAGCCTAGATCGGAACTATGGCTACACCTTC.

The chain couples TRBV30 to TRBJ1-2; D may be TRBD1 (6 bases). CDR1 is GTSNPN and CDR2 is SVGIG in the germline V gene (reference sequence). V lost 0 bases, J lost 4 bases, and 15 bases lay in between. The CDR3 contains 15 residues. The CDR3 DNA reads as TGTGCCTGGAGTGTAGGGGGGGCATACGGCTATGGCTACACCTTC. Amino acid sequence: CAWSVGGAYGYGYTF. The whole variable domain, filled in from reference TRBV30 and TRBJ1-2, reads SQTIHQWPATLVQPVGSPLSLECTVEGTSNPNLYWYRQAAGRGLQLLFYSVGIGQISSEVPQNLSASRPQDRQFILSSKKLLLSDSGFYLCAWSVGGAYGYGYTFGSGTRLTVV.

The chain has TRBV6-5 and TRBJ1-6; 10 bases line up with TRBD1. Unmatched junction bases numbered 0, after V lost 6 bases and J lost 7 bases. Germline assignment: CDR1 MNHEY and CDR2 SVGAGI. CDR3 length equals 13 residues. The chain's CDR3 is CASRGQGNSPLHF. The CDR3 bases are TGTGCCAGCAGGGGACAGGGGAATTCACCCCTCCACTTT.

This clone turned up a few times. The CDR3 spells CAWSFQGGTEAFF. The CDR3 region has the DNA TGTGCCTGGAGCTTCCAAGGGGGAACTGAAGCTTTCTTT. The V and J genes are TRBV30 and TRBJ1-1; perhaps TRBD1 as D (6 bases). Between the trimmed V and J ends, which lost 3 bases and 5 bases, there was a span of 13 bases. This CDR3 is built from 13 residues. CDR1 is GTSNPN, CDR2 SVGIG, per germline (reference sequence).

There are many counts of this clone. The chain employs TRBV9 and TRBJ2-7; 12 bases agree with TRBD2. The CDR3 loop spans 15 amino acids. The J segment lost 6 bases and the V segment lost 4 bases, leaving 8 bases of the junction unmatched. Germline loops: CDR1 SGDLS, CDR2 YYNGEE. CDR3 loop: CASSPTSGGLGEQYF. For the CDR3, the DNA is TGTGCCAGCAGCCCCACTAGCGGGGGGCTGGGCGAGCAGTACTTC.

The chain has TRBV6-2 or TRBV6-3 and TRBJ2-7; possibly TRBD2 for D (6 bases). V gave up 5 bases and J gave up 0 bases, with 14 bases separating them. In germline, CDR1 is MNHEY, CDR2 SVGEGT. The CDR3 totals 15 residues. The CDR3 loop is CASSKSGWSSYEQYF. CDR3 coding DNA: TGTGCCAGCAGTAAAAGCGGGTGGAGCTCCTACGAGCAGTACTTC.

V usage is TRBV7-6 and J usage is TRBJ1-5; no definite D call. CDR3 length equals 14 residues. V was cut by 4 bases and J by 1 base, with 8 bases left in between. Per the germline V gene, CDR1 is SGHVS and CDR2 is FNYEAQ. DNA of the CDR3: TGTGCCAGCAGCTCAGGACTGAGCAATCAGCCCCAGCATTTT. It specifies CASSSGLSNQPQHF.

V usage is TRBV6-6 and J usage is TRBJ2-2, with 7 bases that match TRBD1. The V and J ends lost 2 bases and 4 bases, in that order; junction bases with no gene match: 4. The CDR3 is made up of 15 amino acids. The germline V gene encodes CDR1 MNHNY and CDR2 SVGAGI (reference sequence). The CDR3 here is CASSYGHRGTGELFF. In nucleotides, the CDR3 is TGTGCCAGCAGTTACGGTCACAGGGGCACCGGGGAGCTGTTTTTT.

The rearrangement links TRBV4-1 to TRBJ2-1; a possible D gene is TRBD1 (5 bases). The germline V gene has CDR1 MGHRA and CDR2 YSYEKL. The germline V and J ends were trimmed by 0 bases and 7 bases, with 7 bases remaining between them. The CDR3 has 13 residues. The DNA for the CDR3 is TGCGCCAGCAGCCAAGAACCAGGGAATGAGCAGTTCTTC. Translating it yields CASSQEPGNEQFF.

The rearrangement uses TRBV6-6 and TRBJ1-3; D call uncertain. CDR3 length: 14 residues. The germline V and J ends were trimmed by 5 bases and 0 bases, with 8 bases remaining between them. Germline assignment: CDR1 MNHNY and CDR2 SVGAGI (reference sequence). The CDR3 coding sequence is TGTGCCAGCAGTCGAGGCACCTCTGGAAACACCATATATTTT. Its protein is CASSRGTSGNTIYF.

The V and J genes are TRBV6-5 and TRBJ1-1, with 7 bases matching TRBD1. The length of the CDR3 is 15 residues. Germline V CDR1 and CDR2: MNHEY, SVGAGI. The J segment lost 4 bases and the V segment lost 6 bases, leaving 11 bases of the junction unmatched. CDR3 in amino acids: CASRYMTGLSTEAFF. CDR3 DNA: TGTGCCAGCAGATACATGACAGGGCTTAGCACTGAAGCTTTCTTT.

The CDR3 is CASSHSGGGSSYEQYF. The CDR3, as DNA: TGTGCCAGCAGCCACTCTGGGGGGGGTAGCTCCTACGAGCAGTACTTC. The genes are TRBV9 and TRBJ2-7; 7 nucleotides line up with TRBD2. Germline loops: CDR1 SGDLS, CDR2 YYNGEE. This CDR3 has 16 residues. Trimming cost V 4 bases and J 0 bases; bases outside gene matches: 10.

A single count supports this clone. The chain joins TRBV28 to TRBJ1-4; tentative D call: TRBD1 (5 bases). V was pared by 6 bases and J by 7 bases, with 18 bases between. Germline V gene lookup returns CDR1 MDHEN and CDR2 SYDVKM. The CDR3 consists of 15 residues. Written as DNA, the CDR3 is TGTGCCAGCAGACTCCCCTCGGGGGGGGTTGAAAAACTGTTTTTT. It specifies CASRLPSGGVEKLFF.

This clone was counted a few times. DNA of the CDR3: TGTGCCAGCAGCTTTGAGGCCGGCGGGCACACCGGGGAGCTGTTTTTT. It codes for CASSFEAGGHTGELFF. This chain uses TRBV12-1 with TRBJ2-2; TRBD2 reflects the table's D call only, with no check against the DNA. TRBV12-1 is recorded as a pseudogene. This CDR3 is 16 amino acids long.

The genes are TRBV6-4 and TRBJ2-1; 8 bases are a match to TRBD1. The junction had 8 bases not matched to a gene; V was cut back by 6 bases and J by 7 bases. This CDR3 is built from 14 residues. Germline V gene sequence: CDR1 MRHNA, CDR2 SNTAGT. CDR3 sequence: CASRPRQGWNEQFF. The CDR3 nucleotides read TGTGCCAGCAGGCCCCGACAGGGGTGGAATGAGCAGTTCTTC.

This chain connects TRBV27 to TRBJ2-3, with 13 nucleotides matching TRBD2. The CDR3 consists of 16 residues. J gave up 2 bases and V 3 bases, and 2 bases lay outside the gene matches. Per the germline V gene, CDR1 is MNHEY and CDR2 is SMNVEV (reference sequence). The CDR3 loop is CASSFGLAGDTDTQYF. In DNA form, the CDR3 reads TGTGCCAGCAGTTTTGGACTAGCGGGAGACACAGATACGCAGTATTTT.

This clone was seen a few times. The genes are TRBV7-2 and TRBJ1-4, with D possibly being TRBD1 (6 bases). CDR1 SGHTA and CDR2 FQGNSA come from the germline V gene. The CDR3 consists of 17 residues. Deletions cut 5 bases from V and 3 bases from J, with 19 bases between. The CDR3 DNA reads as TGTGCCAGCAGCCCTTCCCCTTACAGGGTTCCTAATGAAAAACTGTTTTTT. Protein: CASSPSPYRVPNEKLFF.

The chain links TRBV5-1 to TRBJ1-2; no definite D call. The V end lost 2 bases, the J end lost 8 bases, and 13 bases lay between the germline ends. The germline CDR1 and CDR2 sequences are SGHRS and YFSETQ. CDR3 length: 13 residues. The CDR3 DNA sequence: TGCGCCAGCAGCTTACCAATGGAGGAAGGCTACACCTTC. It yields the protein CASSLPMEEGYTF.

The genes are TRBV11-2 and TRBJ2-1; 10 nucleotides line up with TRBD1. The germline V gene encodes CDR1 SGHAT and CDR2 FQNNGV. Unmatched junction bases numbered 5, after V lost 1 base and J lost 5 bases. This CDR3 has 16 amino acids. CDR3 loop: CASSLVGTGAHNEQFF. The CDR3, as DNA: TGTGCCAGCAGCTTAGTCGGGACAGGGGCCCACAATGAGCAGTTCTTC.

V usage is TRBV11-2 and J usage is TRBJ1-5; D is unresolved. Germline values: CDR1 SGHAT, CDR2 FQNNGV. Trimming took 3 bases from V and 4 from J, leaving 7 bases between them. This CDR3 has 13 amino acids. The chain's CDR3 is CASSFLENQPQHF. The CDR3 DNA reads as TGTGCCAGCAGCTTTTTAGAGAATCAGCCCCAGCATTTT.

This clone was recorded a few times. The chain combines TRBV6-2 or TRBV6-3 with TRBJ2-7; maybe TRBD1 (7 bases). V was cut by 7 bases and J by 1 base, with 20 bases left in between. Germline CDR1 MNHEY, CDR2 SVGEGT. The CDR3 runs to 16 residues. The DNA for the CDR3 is TGTGCCAGCACCCCGGCTGGCCAGGGGGGATCCTACGAGCAGTACTTC. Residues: CASTPAGQGGSYEQYF.

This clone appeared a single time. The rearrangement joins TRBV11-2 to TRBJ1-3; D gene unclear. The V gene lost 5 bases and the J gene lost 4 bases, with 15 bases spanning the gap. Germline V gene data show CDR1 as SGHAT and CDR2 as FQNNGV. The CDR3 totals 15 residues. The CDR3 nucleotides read TGTGCCAGCAGCCACCCCGGGGTCTCGGGAAACACCATATATTTT. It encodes CASSHPGVSGNTIYF.

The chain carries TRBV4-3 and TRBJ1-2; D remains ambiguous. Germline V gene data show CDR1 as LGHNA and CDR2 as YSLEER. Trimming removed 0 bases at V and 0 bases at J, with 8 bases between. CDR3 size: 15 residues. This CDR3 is CASSQDHTTNYGYTF. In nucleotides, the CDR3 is TGCGCCAGCAGCCAAGATCATACAACTAACTATGGCTACACCTTC.

As DNA, the CDR3 is TGTGCCACCAGTGACCCATTACTCGATGAGCAGTTCTTC. It yields the protein CATSDPLLDEQFF. The genes are TRBV24-1 and TRBJ2-1; D remains unclear. V lost 4 bases and J lost 8, with 11 bases in between. The CDR3 loop spans 13 amino acids. From germline, CDR1 is KGHDR and CDR2 SFDVKD.

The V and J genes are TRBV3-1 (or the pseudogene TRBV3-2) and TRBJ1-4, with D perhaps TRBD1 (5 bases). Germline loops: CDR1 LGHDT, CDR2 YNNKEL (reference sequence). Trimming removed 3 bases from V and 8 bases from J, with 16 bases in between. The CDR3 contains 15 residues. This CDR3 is CASSHDVTVSEKLFF. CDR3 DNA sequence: TGTGCCAGCAGCCATGATGTGACAGTTTCGGAAAAACTGTTTTTT.

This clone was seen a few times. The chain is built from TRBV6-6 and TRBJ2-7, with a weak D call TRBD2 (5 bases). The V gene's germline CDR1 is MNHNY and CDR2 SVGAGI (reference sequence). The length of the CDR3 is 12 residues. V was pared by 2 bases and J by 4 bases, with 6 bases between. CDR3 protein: CASSYRGYEQYF. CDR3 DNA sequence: TGTGCCAGCAGTTACCGAGGGTACGAGCAGTACTTC.

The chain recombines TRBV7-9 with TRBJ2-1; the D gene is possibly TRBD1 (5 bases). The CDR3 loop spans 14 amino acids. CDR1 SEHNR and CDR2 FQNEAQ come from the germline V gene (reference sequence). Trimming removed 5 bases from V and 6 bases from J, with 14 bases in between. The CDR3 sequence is CASSPDTQLNEQFF. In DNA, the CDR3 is TGTGCCAGCAGCCCGGACACCCAACTCAATGAGCAGTTCTTC.

The CDR3 loop is CASSLRSGRDYNEQFF. The CDR3 DNA follows: TGTGCCAGCAGCCTACGAAGCGGGAGGGACTACAATGAGCAGTTCTTC. The chain uses TRBV11-3 and TRBJ2-1, with 10 bases matching TRBD2. This CDR3 is 16 amino acids long. Germline V gene lookup returns CDR1 SGHNT and CDR2 YENEEA. Germline trimming cut 5 bases from V and 3 bases from J; bases unmatched to any gene: 7.

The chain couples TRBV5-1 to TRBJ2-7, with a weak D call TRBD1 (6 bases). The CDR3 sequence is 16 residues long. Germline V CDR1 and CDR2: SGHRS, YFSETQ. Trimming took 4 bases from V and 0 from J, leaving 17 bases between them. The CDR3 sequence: CASSGKAGTPSYEQYF. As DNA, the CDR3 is TGCGCCAGCAGCGGAAAAGCCGGGACACCCTCCTACGAGCAGTACTTC.

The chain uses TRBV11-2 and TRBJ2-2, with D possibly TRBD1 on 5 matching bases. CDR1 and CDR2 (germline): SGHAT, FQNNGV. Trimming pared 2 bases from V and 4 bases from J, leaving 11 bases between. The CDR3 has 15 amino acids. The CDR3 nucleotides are TGTGCCAGCAGCTTATCCCAGGGAAGCACCGGGGAGCTGTTTTTT. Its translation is CASSLSQGSTGELFF.

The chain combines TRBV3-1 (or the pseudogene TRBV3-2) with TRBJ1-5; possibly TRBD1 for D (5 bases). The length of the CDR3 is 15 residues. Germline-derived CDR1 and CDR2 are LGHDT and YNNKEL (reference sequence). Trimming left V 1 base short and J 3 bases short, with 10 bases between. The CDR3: CASSQGGGDNQPQHF. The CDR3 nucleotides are TGTGCCAGCAGCCAAGGGGGGGGAGACAATCAGCCCCAGCATTTT.

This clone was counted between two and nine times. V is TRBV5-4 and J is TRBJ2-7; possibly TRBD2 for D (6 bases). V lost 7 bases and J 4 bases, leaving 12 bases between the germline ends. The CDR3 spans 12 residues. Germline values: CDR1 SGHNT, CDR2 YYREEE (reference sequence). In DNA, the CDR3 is TGTGCCAGCGCGGGACTTAGATACGAGCAGTACTTC. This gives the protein CASAGLRYEQYF.